A selection of T cell receptor beta chains follows, all from one sample in a study of T-cell reconstitution after alpha-beta-depleted transplantation in children. One entry per CDR3 protein, called by TCRdb with MiXCR from the PCR reads. The sample includes some 600,000 distinct CDR3 sequences, 16% seen only once; the top ten take 1.1%. This specimen was PBMCs from the stem cell graft donor, taken from the stem cell graft. Source of these receptors: a human donor who donated a stem cell graft to a child with acute myeloid leukemia. Both conserved end residues are part of each CDR3. The D gene is left open where the match is weak. The listing skips clone size in some rows; elsewhere it reads once, few, many or a size class.

CASSVAGYATISGANVLTF | TGTGCCAGCAGCGTAGCAGGGTACGCTACCATCTCTGGGGCCAACGTCCTGACTTTC | 19 | TRBV9 | - | - | TRBJ2-6
CSARETSGTRTDTQYF | TGCAGTGCTAGAGAAACTAGCGGGACTCGCACAGATACGCAGTATTTT | 16 | TRBV20-1 | TRBD2 | - | TRBJ2-3
CATSREQGTEAFF | TGTGCCACCAGCAGGGAACAGGGAACTGAAGCTTTCTTT | 13 | TRBV15 | - | few | TRBJ1-1
CATSDLGQKGGEQFF | TGTGCCACCAGTGATTTGGGCCAGAAAGGGGGCGAGCAGTTCTTC | 15 | TRBV24-1 | TRBD1 | few | TRBJ2-1
CASSPTVTAYEQYF | TGCGCCAGCAGCCCGACAGTGACGGCCTACGAGCAGTACTTC | 14 | TRBV4-3 | - | few | TRBJ2-7
CASSLDRGSGQPQHF | TGCGCCAGCAGCTTGGACAGGGGTTCAGGACAGCCCCAGCATTTT | 15 | TRBV5-1 | TRBD1 | - | TRBJ1-5
CATSRNPGNTEAFF | TGTGCCACCAGCAGAAACCCTGGGAACACTGAAGCTTTCTTT | 14 | TRBV15 | - | few | TRBJ1-1
CSAHAPALSHKYPNEQFF | TGCAGTGCCCACGCGCCGGCCCTAAGCCACAAGTACCCAAATGAGCAGTTCTTC | 18 | TRBV20-1 | - | - | TRBJ2-1
CASSVDEGGEQYF | TGTGCCAGCAGCGTAGATGAGGGTGGGGAGCAGTACTTC | 13 | TRBV9 | - | - | TRBJ2-7
CASSYSPGSPPNEQFF | TGTGCCAGCAGTTACTCGCCAGGGAGCCCTCCCAATGAGCAGTTCTTC | 16 | TRBV6-5 | - | many | TRBJ2-1
CASSLDSFYGYTF | TGTGCCAGCAGCTTGGACAGCTTCTATGGCTACACCTTC | 13 | TRBV5-5 | - | many | TRBJ1-2
CASTQGLAGTNEKLFF | TGTGCCAGCACCCAGGGGCTGGCGGGGACTAATGAAAAACTGTTTTTT | 16 | TRBV12-3/TRBV12-4 | - | - | TRBJ1-4
CASSLTGNDEQFF | TGCGCCAGCAGCCTCACAGGGAATGATGAGCAGTTCTTC | 13 | TRBV4-1 | - | - | TRBJ2-1
CASGPQASAGGAFF | TGTGCCAGCGGACCCCAAGCCTCCGCAGGGGGAGCTTTCTTT | 14 | TRBV12-3/TRBV12-4 | TRBD1 | few | TRBJ1-1
CASSQGTNTYSGNTIYF | TGCGCCAGCAGCCAAGGGACCAACACCTACTCTGGAAACACCATATATTTT | 17 | TRBV4-3 | - | - | TRBJ1-3
CSPESGSYNSPLHF | TGCAGTCCTGAATCGGGCTCCTATAATTCACCCCTCCACTTT | 14 | TRBV20-1 | - | many | TRBJ1-6
CSASDRGDTDTQYF | TGCAGTGCTAGCGACCGGGGGGACACAGATACGCAGTATTTT | 14 | TRBV20-1 | TRBD2 | few | TRBJ2-3
CASSLVAGGRTEAFF | TGTGCCAGCAGCTTAGTTGCAGGGGGCCGCACTGAAGCTTTCTTT | 15 | TRBV7-2 | TRBD1 | few | TRBJ1-1
CASIKGRDGEQYF | TGTGCCAGCATTAAGGGCAGGGACGGCGAGCAGTACTTC | 13 | TRBV6-5 | - | many | TRBJ2-7
CSAPDRGNTIYF | TGCAGTGCTCCAGACAGGGGGAACACCATATATTTT | 12 | TRBV20-1 | TRBD1 | many | TRBJ1-3
CASLAGGSGDTQYF | TGTGCCAGCCTTGCGGGGGGGAGTGGAGATACGCAGTATTTT | 14 | TRBV5-6 | TRBD2 | many | TRBJ2-3
CASSFPGAEQYF | TGTGCCAGCAGCTTTCCAGGGGCCGAGCAGTACTTC | 12 | TRBV7-2 | - | many | TRBJ2-7